The rows below give T cell receptor beta chains drawn from one sample of a study of blood T cell repertoires in COVID-19. Profiled with immunoSEQ multiplex PCR; TCRdb holds only in-frame clones, not every one. The sample lists roughly 360,000 clones; 88% were seen once. The sequencing sample was made of PBMCs or T cells enriched from blood (not recorded which). Source of these receptors: a woman under 40 with acute COVID-19. Each CDR3 is given with its conserved first and last residue. The D gene is left open where the match is weak. Some rows have no size entry. The others give once, few or many, or a class for an expanded clone.

j_call v_call clone_size d_call cdr3_nt cdr3_aa
TRBJ2-6 TRBV11-3 NA NA TGTGCCAGCAGCCCCAGGGGTAGTGGGGCTGGGGCCAACGTCCTGACTTTC CASSPRGSGAGANVLTF
TRBJ2-6 TRBV18 NA TRBD1 TGTGCCAGCTCCCGACAGGGGGCCTCGGGGGCCAACGTCCTGACTTTC CASSRQGASGANVLTF
TRBJ2-7 TRBV10-3 NA NA TGTGCCATCAGCATTCCGGGACAACTGACCTACGAGCAGTACTTC CAISIPGQLTYEQYF
TRBJ1-1 TRBV9 NA NA TGTGCCAGCAGGGGAGGGGCAAGTCATGAAGCTTTCTTT CASRGGASHEAFF
TRBJ2-3 TRBV9 NA NA TGTGCCAGCAGCGTAGGGGTGGGGCAGCACACAGATACGCAGTATTTT CASSVGVGQHTDTQYF
TRBJ1-1 TRBV5-1 NA TRBD1 TGCGCCAGCAGCTCGACAGGGGGCACTGAAGCTTTCTTT CASSSTGGTEAFF
TRBJ2-7 TRBV21-1 NA NA TGTGCCAGCAGCAATCGATATCCGGGATGTCCTTTCGGGGGTTACGAGCAGTACTTC CASSNRYPGCPFGGYEQYF
TRBJ2-1 TRBV9 NA TRBD2 TGTGCCAGCAGCGTATCCAGCGGGGGATTCACCTACAATGAGCAGTTCTTC CASSVSSGGFTYNEQFF
TRBJ1-1 TRBV6-1 NA NA TGTGCCAGCAGTGAATTAAGTGGAGGGATGAACACTGAAGCTTTCTTT CASSELSGGMNTEAFF
TRBJ1-2 TRBV5-1 NA NA TGCGCCAGCAGCTTGGCCCCCGAGCGGTCGAGGAACTATGGCTACACCTTC CASSLAPERSRNYGYTF
TRBJ2-1 TRBV19 NA NA TGTGCCAGTAGCTCCCGACAGGACGAGCAGTTCTTC CASSSRQDEQFF
TRBJ2-3 TRBV7-8 once TRBD1 TGTGCCAGCAGCTTAGCCCCAGGGACAGGGGACAAGAGGGGTACGCAGTATTTT CASSLAPGTGDKRGTQYF
TRBJ2-7 TRBV27 NA NA TGTGCCAGCAGCCGTGGGGAGGACTACGAGCAGTACTTC CASSRGEDYEQYF